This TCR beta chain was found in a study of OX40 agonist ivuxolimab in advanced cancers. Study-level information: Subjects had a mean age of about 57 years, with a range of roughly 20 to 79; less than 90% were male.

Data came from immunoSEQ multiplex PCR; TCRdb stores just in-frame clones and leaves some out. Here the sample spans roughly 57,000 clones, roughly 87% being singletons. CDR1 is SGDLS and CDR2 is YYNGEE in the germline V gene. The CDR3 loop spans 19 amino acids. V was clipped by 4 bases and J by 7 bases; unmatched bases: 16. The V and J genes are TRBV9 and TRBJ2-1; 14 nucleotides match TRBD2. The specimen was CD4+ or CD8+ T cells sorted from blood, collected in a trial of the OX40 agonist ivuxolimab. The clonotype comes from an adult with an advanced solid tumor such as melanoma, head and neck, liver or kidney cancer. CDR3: CASSTVSTGLAGVENEQFF. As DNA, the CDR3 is TGTGCCAGCAGCACAGTCAGCACGGGACTAGCGGGAGTGGAGAATGAGCAGTTCTTC.